This T cell receptor beta chain was observed in a study of blood T cell repertoires in COVID-19. For the study at large: Samples came from the United States, Italy and Spain, spanning acute and convalescent COVID-19. PBMCs, B-cell-depleted T cells, or T cells were the source of the cDNA or gDNA that made up the material.

Trimming left V 0 bases short and J 2 bases short, with 9 bases between. Per germline, CDR1 SGHRS and CDR2 YFSETQ. The CDR3 loop spans 15 amino acids. Methods used by the authors: Scientists estimated how many nucleated cells there were by amplifying reference gene primers. Profiling relied on immunoSEQ multiplex PCR, and the TCRdb table lists in-frame clones only, not all of them. V and J calls and clone size are as listed in that table; D and trimming were resolved from the DNA. The sample has about 240,000 clones; roughly 88% are singletons. This clone was seen more than once but under ten times. The sequencing sample was made of peripheral blood. The sequence was collected from a man aged 80 or over with acute or convalescent COVID-19. This chain connects TRBV5-1 to TRBJ1-5; unclear D gene. CDR3 sequence reads: CASSLDSFGNQPQHF. CDR3 nucleotide sequence: TGCGCCAGCAGCTTGGACAGTTTTGGCAATCAGCCCCAGCATTTT.